A single sample is the source of the 18 T cell receptor beta chains below, sequenced in a study of T cells in Graves' hyperthyroidism and ophthalmopathy. TCR beta CDR3 regions were amplified from RNA. HTBI primers were used for first-round RT-PCR of the TCR CDR3. TCRdb re-derived calls from the multiplex PCR reads in MiXCR, one entry per CDR3 protein. The sample carries about 500,000 distinct CDR3 sequences, 16% recorded once. Sequencing was carried out using blood. All receptors come from a woman aged 25 to 39 with Graves' ophthalmopathy.

The chain uses TRBV3-1 and TRBJ2-1, with TRBD2 identical over 11 bases. This CDR3 has 16 residues. Germline assignment: CDR1 LGHDT and CDR2 YNNKEL (reference sequence). Germline trimming cut 0 bases from V and 9 bases from J; bases unmatched to any gene: 7. The CDR3 loop is CASSQDITSGSPEQFF. The CDR3 bases are TGTGCCAGCAGCCAAGATATAACTAGCGGGAGTCCTGAGCAGTTCTTC.

The J gene is TRBJ1-6, the V gene TRBV28, with 11 bases fitting TRBD1. Germline CDR1 and CDR2: MDHEN and SYDVKM. The CDR3 totals 15 residues. With 6 bases clipped from V and 6 bases from J, the junction kept 4 bases outside the gene matches. CDR3 sequence (DNA): TGTGCCAGCAGCCGGGGACAGGGGGGTAATTCACCCCTCCACTTT. Translated: CASSRGQGGNSPLHF.

This clonotype turned up a few times. The chain links TRBV4-1 to TRBJ1-1; no definite D call. V was clipped by 0 bases and J by 4 bases, with 6 bases between them. The CDR3 has 13 amino acids. Germline V lookup: CDR1 MGHRA, CDR2 YSYEKL. The CDR3 sequence: CASSQDITTEAFF. The CDR3 DNA reads TGCGCCAGCAGCCAAGATATAACCACTGAAGCTTTCTTT.

At least ten counts were recorded for this clonotype. The V call is TRBV20-1, the J call TRBJ2-7; 7 nucleotides match TRBD2. CDR1 and CDR2 from the germline V gene are DFQATT and SNEGSKA (reference sequence). This CDR3 is built from 16 residues. V was pared by 4 bases and J by 3 bases, with 15 bases of the junction left unmatched. The CDR3 is CSAKGTTSVWGYEQYF. DNA for the CDR3: TGCAGTGCTAAGGGGACTACTAGCGTGTGGGGCTACGAGCAGTACTTC.

The J gene is TRBJ2-1, the V gene TRBV12-3 or TRBV12-4; 9 bases match TRBD2. Trimming removed 5 bases from V and 6 bases from J; junction bases left unmatched: 8. The length of the CDR3 is 15 residues. The CDR3 region has the DNA TGTGCCAGCAGTAGAGCGGGAGGTCTGGTCAATGAGCAGTTCTTC. This gives the protein CASSRAGGLVNEQFF.

The V and J genes are TRBV19 and TRBJ1-2; D is undetermined. The CDR3 covers 15 residues. The germline V and J ends were trimmed by 7 bases and 10 bases, with 25 bases remaining between them. The germline CDR1 and CDR2 sequences are LNHDA and SQIVND (reference sequence). Written as DNA, the CDR3 is TGTGCCAGTATCCCGACCGGGCGCTCTATGAGATTCTACACCTTC. Its protein is CASIPTGRSMRFYTF.

This clonotype occurred a few times. This rearrangement joins TRBV13 to TRBJ2-3; 10 bases map to TRBD2. CDR1 is PRHDT, CDR2 FYEKMQ, per germline (reference sequence). CDR3 length: 18 residues. V was clipped by 0 bases and J by 3 bases; unmatched bases: 9. CDR3 coding DNA: TGTGCCAGCAGCTTAGGTCGAGGACTAGCGGAGATGACAGATACGCAGTATTTT. Translated, it gives CASSLGRGLAEMTDTQYF.

This rearrangement joins TRBV11-3 to TRBJ2-1; D assignment may be TRBD1 or TRBD2 (5 bases each). The CDR3 sequence is 15 residues long. The V end lost 3 bases, the J end lost 3 bases, and 12 bases lay between the germline ends. Germline lookup yields CDR1 SGHNT and CDR2 YENEEA. As DNA, the CDR3 is TGTGCCAGCAGCTTGACAGCGGACCTCTACAATGAGCAGTTCTTC. Its protein is CASSLTADLYNEQFF.

The rearrangement uses TRBV12-3 or TRBV12-4 and TRBJ2-3, with 7 bases lining up with TRBD1. The CDR3 is made up of 14 amino acids. V was pared by 6 bases and J by 6 bases, with 9 bases of the junction left unmatched. The CDR3 nucleotides read TGTGCCAGCAGCATCGGACAGGCCGGGGATACGCAGTATTTT. It yields the protein CASSIGQAGDTQYF.

This clonotype has ten or more counts. The genes are TRBV2 and TRBJ1-5, with TRBD1 matching 10 bases. The germline gives CDR1 SNHLY, CDR2 FYNNEI. The CDR3 is made up of 13 amino acids. V trimming: 8 bases; J trimming: 10 bases; junction bases outside the gene matches: 8. The CDR3 coding sequence is TGTGCCAGCTGTTTGGGACAGGGGAACCCCCAGCATTTT. It specifies CASCLGQGNPQHF.

About this clonotype: A much more abundant neighbour one base away suggests this may be a read error. In DNA, the CDR3 is TGTGCCTGGAGTACTCAGGGGGGAGGGACTGAAGCTTTCTTT. This translates into CAWSTQGGGTEAFF. V is TRBV30 and J is TRBJ1-1, with 7 bases matching TRBD1. With 2 bases clipped from V and 5 bases from J, the junction kept 8 bases outside the gene matches. The CDR3 length is 14 residues. CDR1 and CDR2 (germline): GTSNPN, SVGIG (reference sequence).

To note about this clonotype: A much larger clone is a single base away; this may be a read error. V usage is TRBV27 and J usage is TRBJ2-5; TRBD2 aligns across 13 bases. Germline CDR1 and CDR2: MNHEY and SMNVEV (reference sequence). CDR3 size: 16 residues. V shed 5 bases and J 4 bases; nucleotides not matched to a gene: 7. The DNA of the CDR3 is TGTGCCAGCAGTCCCGAGAGACTAGCGGGAGGAGAGACCCAGTACTTC. This gives the protein CASSPERLAGGETQYF.

This clonotype was observed a handful of times. The V and J genes are TRBV20-1 and TRBJ2-3, with 7 bases aligning to TRBD2. The length of the CDR3 is 17 residues. With 5 bases clipped from V and 2 bases from J, the junction kept 16 bases outside the gene matches. CDR1 is DFQATT, CDR2 SNEGSKA, per germline (reference sequence). The DNA for the CDR3 is TGCAGTGCTCCAGTCGCTGGGGGAGGGCCATCCACAGATACGCAGTATTTT. Translation gives CSAPVAGGGPSTDTQYF.

This clonotype showed up many times. The chain has TRBV11-3 and TRBJ2-3, with D tentatively TRBD1 (5 bases). V was clipped by 2 bases and J by 5 bases, with 5 bases between them. The CDR3 spans 12 residues. Germline V CDR1 and CDR2: SGHNT, YENEEA. DNA of the CDR3: TGTGCCAGCAGCTTACAGGGAGATACGCAGTATTTT. Protein: CASSLQGDTQYF.

This clonotype was seen many times. The chain links TRBV12-3 or TRBV12-4 to TRBJ2-4, with TRBD2 matching over 7 bases. With 5 bases clipped from V and 9 bases from J, the junction kept 10 bases outside the gene matches. This CDR3 is built from 14 residues. CDR3 amino acids: CASSNPGTTGIQYF. The CDR3, as DNA: TGTGCCAGCAGTAACCCGGGGACTACCGGCATTCAGTACTTC.

V is TRBV20-1 and J is TRBJ2-1, with 13 positions matching TRBD2. CDR3 length equals 14 residues. The trim removed 6 bases at V and 10 bases at J, leaving 9 bases unmatched. Germline CDR1 reads DFQATT; CDR2 reads SNEGSKA (reference sequence). CDR3: CSAPTSGRAEEQFF. CDR3 coding DNA: TGCAGTGCGCCTACTAGCGGGAGGGCTGAGGAGCAGTTCTTC.

In its sample, this clonotype was seen a few times. V gene TRBV25-1 combines with J gene TRBJ2-2; no clear D gene. Germline loops: CDR1 MGHDK, CDR2 SYGVNS. CDR3 size: 16 residues. Trimming removed 2 bases from V and 3 bases from J, with 13 bases in between. The CDR3 bases are TGTGCCAGCAGTGAAACTCTCACCGGGTACACCGGGGAGCTGTTTTTT. Amino acid sequence: CASSETLTGYTGELFF. The full variable domain, its missing parts supplied by reference TRBV25-1 and TRBJ2-2, is EADIYQTPRYLVIGTGKKITLECSQTMGHDKMYWYQQDPGMELHLIHYSYGVNSTEKGDLSSESTVSRIRTEHFPLTLESARPSHTSQYLCASSETLTGYTGELFFGEGSRLTVL.

This clonotype was seen at least ten times. This chain links TRBV30 with TRBJ2-1; 9 bases match TRBD1. The CDR3 length is 15 residues. Germline CDR1 reads GTSNPN; CDR2 reads SVGIG (reference sequence). The ends lost 1 base at V and 7 bases at J; junction bases unmatched: 8. CDR3 in amino acids: CAWSATGGLMNEQFF. The CDR3 coding sequence is TGTGCCTGGAGTGCGACAGGGGGTTTGATGAATGAGCAGTTCTTC. The full variable domain, rest sourced from reference TRBV30 and TRBJ2-1, is SQTIHQWPATLVQPVGSPLSLECTVEGTSNPNLYWYRQAAGRGLQLLFYSVGIGQISSEVPQNLSASRPQDRQFILSSKKLLLSDSGFYLCAWSATGGLMNEQFFGPGTRLTVL.